The clone carrying this T cell receptor beta chain has just one count. Every sample had a minimum of 6.5 million PBMCs isolated. Using a J-beta primer mix together with a sample-barcoded 5' primer, a second PCR was run for roughly 7 to 12 cycles. Each cDNA molecule received a tag from a template-switch adaptor that had 12 random nucleotides. TCRdb re-called the 5' RACE reads with MiXCR, one entry per CDR3 protein. The data hold over 1,200,000 distinct CDR3 sequences, with roughly 59% observed a single time. The sample belongs to a study of blood T cells in healthy people across ages. The sample taken for sequencing was blood. This sequence originates from a man younger than 35 in good health.

CDR3 DNA sequence: TGCAGCCCCCTGGAGGGGGGGCGCACAGATACGCAGTATTTT. Its translation: CSPLEGGRTDTQYF. The V and J genes are TRBV20-1 and TRBJ2-3; a possible D gene is TRBD2 (7 bases). Per the germline V gene, CDR1 is DFQATT and CDR2 is SNEGSKA (reference sequence). This CDR3 comprises 14 residues.